These 20 T cell receptor beta chains were all obtained from the same sample, sequenced in a study of untreated major depressive disorder. Antigens of these TCRs are unknown. Overall study findings and caveats: Compared with controls, depressed patients showed more TRBV05-01 (Vbeta 5.1) usage in CD4+ T cells.

The repertoire was sequenced with immunoSEQ multiplex PCR; TCRdb's copy has only in-frame clones and lacks some. The data hold more than 15,000 clones, with 80% to 95% observed a single time. Sequencing input: CD4+ T cells from PBMCs. The source of these receptors is a woman aged 40 to 50 with major depressive disorder.

V usage is TRBV7-9 and J usage is TRBJ2-2; TRBD1 is a possible D gene (6 bases). With 0 bases removed from V and 1 base from J, the gap between germline ends came to 6 bases. The CDR3 consists of 15 residues. The V gene's germline CDR1 is SEHNR and CDR2 FQNEAQ (reference sequence). CDR3 loop: CASSLAQGNTGELFF. DNA of the CDR3: TGTGCCAGCAGCTTAGCACAGGGGAACACCGGGGAGCTGTTTTTT. Variable domain in full (rest from reference TRBV7-9 and TRBJ2-2): DTGVSQNPRHKITKRGQNVTFRCDPISEHNRLYWYRQTLGQGPEFLTYFQNEAQLEKSRLLSDRFSAERPKGSFSTLEIQRTEQGDSAMYLCASSLAQGNTGELFFGEGSRLTVL.

The chain employs TRBV10-2 and TRBJ2-7, with a tentative D call TRBD1 (6 bases). Per the germline V gene, CDR1 is WSHSY and CDR2 is SAAADI. This CDR3 is 14 amino acids long. Deletions cut 10 bases from V and 4 bases from J, with 20 bases between. DNA for the CDR3: TGCGCCACAGGGGAACGGGTTGTATATTACGAGCAGTACGTC. This sequence encodes CATGERVVYYEQYV.

This clone was counted between two and nine times. V usage is TRBV6-6 and J usage is TRBJ1-1; no clear D. The CDR3 extends over 12 amino acids. Germline CDR1 and CDR2: MNHNY and SVGAGI (reference sequence). The V end was cut by 11 bases, the J end by 1 base, with 11 bases between. In DNA form, the CDR3 reads TGTGCCGCACGGACGGCGAACACTGAAGCTTTCTTT. Its translation is CAARTANTEAFF.

This clone was picked up one time. The genes are TRBV6-5 and TRBJ2-1; 9 nucleotides line up with TRBD2. The germline V gene has CDR1 MNHEY and CDR2 SVGAGI. J lost 6 bases, V lost 5 bases, and 8 bases had no gene match. The CDR3 has 15 amino acids. The CDR3, as DNA: TGTGCCAGCAGTCGCAGCGGGAGGCCGGGCAATGAGCAGTTCTTC. Its protein product is CASSRSGRPGNEQFF.

J is TRBJ2-1 and V is TRBV7-3; TRBD1 aligns across 8 bases. Germline assignment: CDR1 SGHTA and CDR2 FQGTGA. J gave up 9 bases and V 5 bases, and 3 bases lay outside the gene matches. The CDR3 consists of 12 residues. DNA for the CDR3: TGTGCCAGCAGCCACGGACAGGGTGAGCAGTTCTTC. Its translation is CASSHGQGEQFF.

The chain couples TRBV11-1 to TRBJ1-2; D not resolved. Trimming took 2 bases from V and 6 from J, leaving 10 bases between them. The CDR3 covers 13 residues. Germline V gene lookup returns CDR1 SGHAT and CDR2 FQDESV (reference sequence). As DNA, the CDR3 is TGTGCCAGCAGCTTACTGATTGGACATGGCTACACCTTC. Residues: CASSLLIGHGYTF.

This rearrangement joins TRBV2 to TRBJ2-2; D may correspond to TRBD1 or TRBD2 (7 bases each). Germline V CDR1 and CDR2: SNHLY, FYNNEI. This CDR3 contains 15 residues. V lost 8 bases, J lost 0 bases, and 13 bases lay in between. CDR3 in amino acids: CASRGDSTNTGELFF. The CDR3, as DNA: TGTGCCAGCCGGGGGGACAGCACGAACACCGGGGAGCTGTTTTTT.

The J gene is TRBJ1-5, the V gene TRBV2, with TRBD1 identical over 12 bases. Germline loops: CDR1 SNHLY, CDR2 FYNNEI. The CDR3 spans 14 residues. V shed 6 bases, J shed 6 bases, and the junction held 3 bases outside the gene matches. DNA for the CDR3: TGTGCCAGCAGACGGGACAGGGGGCTTCAGCCCCAGCATTTT. Encoded protein: CASRRDRGLQPQHF.

The CDR3 coding sequence is TGTGCCAGCAGCGGGGAGCCTCGGGGGGAGAGTGGCTACACCTTC. Encoded protein: CASSGEPRGESGYTF. The chain links TRBV9 to TRBJ1-2; TRBD1 might be the D (5 bases). Germline assignment: CDR1 SGDLS and CDR2 YYNGEE. The CDR3 is 15 residues long. Trimming stripped 3 bases from V and 7 bases from J, with 19 bases between.

V usage is TRBV4-3 and J usage is TRBJ2-2; a possible D gene is TRBD2 (5 bases). This CDR3 is 17 amino acids long. Trimming cost V 0 bases and J 2 bases, with 13 bases left between them. The V gene's germline CDR1 is LGHNA and CDR2 YSLEER. The chain's CDR3 is CASSQESWRINTGELFF. In nucleotides, the CDR3 is TGCGCCAGCAGCCAAGAATCTTGGAGGATAAACACCGGGGAGCTGTTTTTT.

This chain uses TRBV4-2 with TRBJ2-5; D remains ambiguous. V was cut by 1 base and J by 1 base, with 16 bases left in between. Looked up from germline, CDR1 is LGHNA and CDR2 is YNFKEQ. The CDR3 is 17 amino acids. CDR3 amino acids: CASSQGRMRTLQETQYF. CDR3 in DNA: TGTGCCAGCAGCCAAGGCAGGATGCGTACCCTCCAAGAGACCCAGTACTTC.

The J gene is TRBJ1-2, the V gene TRBV29-1; tentative D call: TRBD1 (6 bases). Trimming stripped 7 bases from V and 6 bases from J, with 21 bases between. Germline CDR1 and CDR2: SQVTM and ANQGSEA. The CDR3 spans 14 residues. This CDR3 is CSGRSRGRKDGYTF. CDR3 sequence (DNA): TGCAGCGGAAGGAGCAGGGGTAGGAAGGATGGCTACACCTTC. Looking up the rest from reference TRBV29-1 and TRBJ1-2 gives the full variable domain: SAVISQKPSRDICQRGTSLTIQCQVDSQVTMMFWYRQQPGQSLTLIATANQGSEATYESGFVIDKFPISRPNLTFSTLTVSNMSPEDSSIYLCSGRSRGRKDGYTFGSGTRLTVV.

The genes are TRBV28 and TRBJ1-2, with a possible D match to TRBD1 (5 bases). This CDR3 contains 13 residues. CDR1 and CDR2 (germline): MDHEN, SYDVKM. V was pared by 5 bases and J by 4 bases, with 11 bases between. Here the CDR3 reads CASSPSGLYGYTF. The CDR3 bases are TGTGCCAGCAGTCCGTCGGGGCTCTATGGCTACACCTTC.

CDR3 region: CASSDPWTSGYTGELFF. DNA of the CDR3: TGCGCCAGCAGTGACCCCTGGACTAGCGGGTACACCGGGGAGCTGTTTTTT. The chain uses TRBV10-2 and TRBJ2-2; 11 bases fit TRBD2. V was clipped by 3 bases and J by 3 bases; unmatched bases: 6. The germline CDR1 and CDR2 sequences are WSHSY and SAAADI. The CDR3 runs to 17 residues.

This chain uses TRBV5-4 with TRBJ2-7; TRBD1 matches at 7 bases. V gave up 4 bases and J gave up 4 bases; unmatched junction bases: 5. CDR1 SGHNT and CDR2 YYREEE come from the germline V gene (reference sequence). The CDR3 extends over 13 amino acids. The CDR3 sequence: CASSRQGPYEQYV. CDR3 in DNA: TGTGCCAGCAGCCGACAGGGACCTTACGAGCAGTACGTC.

The J gene is TRBJ2-2, the V gene TRBV5-1, with a possible D match to TRBD2 (5 bases). V shed 2 bases and J shed 6 bases, with 14 bases lying between them. Per germline, CDR1 SGHRS and CDR2 YFSETQ. The CDR3 consists of 15 residues. The CDR3 loop reads CASSFGESNSGELFF. Written as DNA, the CDR3 is TGCGCCAGCAGCTTCGGGGAGTCGAATTCCGGGGAGCTGTTTTTT. Variable domain in full (rest from reference TRBV5-1 and TRBJ2-2): KAGVTQTPRYLIKTRGQQVTLSCSPISGHRSVSWYQQTPGQGLQFLFEYFSETQRNKGNFPGRFSGRQFSNSRSEMNVSTLELGDSALYLCASSFGESNSGELFFGEGSRLTVL.

The chain combines TRBV29-1 with TRBJ2-1, with 9 bases aligning to TRBD1. Germline CDR1 is SQVTM and CDR2 is ANQGSEA. Trimming cost V 7 bases and J 6 bases; bases outside gene matches: 10. The CDR3 loop spans 14 amino acids. As DNA, the CDR3 is TGCAGCGCTCGGGGACAGGGTATAAGCAATGAGCAGTTCTTC. Protein sequence: CSARGQGISNEQFF.

The V gene is TRBV7-8, the J gene TRBJ2-7; unclear D gene. V shed 5 bases and J shed 6 bases, with 11 bases lying between them. The germline gives CDR1 SGHVS, CDR2 FQNEAQ. This CDR3 comprises 12 residues. The CDR3 coding sequence is TGTGCCAGCAGCCCGGGCCTTATCGAGCAGTACGTC. It specifies CASSPGLIEQYV.

This sequence joins TRBV5-1 and TRBJ2-2; 13 positions match TRBD2. V lost 3 bases, J lost 5 bases, and 13 bases stayed unmatched. The CDR3 loop spans 19 amino acids. CDR1 is SGHRS, CDR2 YFSETQ, per germline. CDR3 nucleotide sequence: TGCGCCAGCAGCTCAGGACCCTCGGGACTAGCGGGACGAACCGGGGAGCTGTTTTTT. This translates into CASSSGPSGLAGRTGELFF.

The J gene is TRBJ2-5, the V gene TRBV2; 12 bases line up with TRBD2. J was trimmed by 4 bases and V by 4 bases; bases with no gene match: 7. The CDR3 consists of 16 residues. CDR1 is SNHLY, CDR2 FYNNEI, per germline. The CDR3 protein is CASSGRLAGVVETQYF. CDR3 bases: TGTGCCAGCAGTGGACGACTAGCGGGAGTGGTAGAGACCCAGTACTTC.